These 4 T cell receptor beta chains were all obtained from the same sample, sequenced in a study of Graves' ophthalmopathy and Graves' hyperthyroidism. TCR beta CDR3 amplification used RNA transcripts. An opening RT-PCR round employed HTBI primers and preceded a second-round multiplex PCR. TCRdb used MiXCR to reprocess the multiplex PCR reads, holding one entry per CDR3 protein. The sample holds 400,000 or so distinct CDR3 sequences, about 17% seen once. Sequenced: peripheral blood. These TCRs come from an adult woman with stable Graves' hyperthyroidism.

In its sample, this clonotype was seen many times. The gene calls are TRBV12-3 or TRBV12-4 and TRBJ2-7; TRBD1 matches 7 bases. The CDR3 is 14 amino acids. J was trimmed by 5 bases and V by 5 bases; bases with no gene match: 9. DNA of the CDR3: TGTGCCAGCAGTAGGGACAGCGAGATCCACGAGCAGTACTTC. Encoded protein: CASSRDSEIHEQYF.

This clonotype has ten or more counts. The rearrangement joins TRBV6-2 or TRBV6-3 to TRBJ1-3, with a possible D match to TRBD1 (5 bases). This CDR3 contains 18 residues. Germline-derived CDR1 and CDR2 are MNHEY and SVGEGT. Trimming shortened V by 0 bases and J by 0 bases, and 15 bases separated the two germline ends. CDR3 sequence (DNA): TGTGCCAGCAGTTACTCTCATTTCGGGACGGGCTCTGGAAACACCATATATTTT. Amino acids: CASSYSHFGTGSGNTIYF.

The table lists this clonotype with many counts. This rearrangement joins TRBV19 to TRBJ1-2, with D possibly being TRBD1 (6 bases). CDR3 length equals 17 residues. Germline CDR1 LNHDA, CDR2 SQIVND (reference sequence). V shed 5 bases and J shed 0 bases, with 19 bases lying between them. The CDR3 nucleotides read TGTGCCAGTAGTCCGGGCGGGACACCACAGACTAACTATGGCTACACCTTC. This gives the protein CASSPGGTPQTNYGYTF.

This clonotype showed up many times. The chain carries TRBV6-1 and TRBJ1-5; 10 nucleotides match TRBD1. V lost 7 bases to trimming and J lost 4 bases; unmatched junction nucleotides: 7. The CDR3 sequence is 15 residues long. Per germline, CDR1 MNHNS and CDR2 SASEGT. The CDR3 DNA is TGTGCCAGCAACCCGGACAGGGGGGTAAATCAGCCCCAGCATTTT. Its protein product is CASNPDRGVNQPQHF.